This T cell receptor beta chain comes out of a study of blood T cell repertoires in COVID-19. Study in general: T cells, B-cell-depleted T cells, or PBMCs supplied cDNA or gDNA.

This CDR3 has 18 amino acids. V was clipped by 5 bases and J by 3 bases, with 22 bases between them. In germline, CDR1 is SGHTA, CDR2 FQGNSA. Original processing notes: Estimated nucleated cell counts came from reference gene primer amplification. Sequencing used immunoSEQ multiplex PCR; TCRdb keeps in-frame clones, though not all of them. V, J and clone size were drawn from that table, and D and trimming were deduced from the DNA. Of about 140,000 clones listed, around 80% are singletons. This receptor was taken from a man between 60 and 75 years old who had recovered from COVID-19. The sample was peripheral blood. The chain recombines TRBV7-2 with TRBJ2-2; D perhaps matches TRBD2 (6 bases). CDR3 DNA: TGTGCCAGCAGCAACGGACCTACGGGCCCGGGGGACACCGGGGAGCTGTTTTTT. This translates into CASSNGPTGPGDTGELFF.